This TCR beta chain derives from a study of CD8+CD57+ T cells in acquired aplastic anemia (dated by TCRdb to the late 2010s). Looking at the study overall: A mean of about 3.2 ug of DNA, ranging from about 0.2 to 27.4 ug, was extracted from sorted CD4+ and CD8+ cells. CD8+CD57+ expansion was defined as frequency above the mean frequency observed in healthy subjects. Here is what the overall study found, with its caveats: CD8+ Simpson's diversity did not differ significantly between patients and healthy controls (P=0.060). Around 31 CD8+ CDR3 sequences were shared between patients and controls but appeared highly expressed in patients and within their immunodominant clones.

This clonotype has just a few counts. Its antigen remains undetermined. Base qualities were left out, and no much larger clone turns up one base away. Profiling of TCR beta VDJ combinations and CDR3 sequences used genomic DNA as the template. An Illumina HiSeq 2000 was the platform used for TCR repertoire sequencing. The study's own analysis went as follows. Repertoires were assessed using TRBV/TRBJ rearrangement plots, CDR3 size and DJ length profiles, and Simpson's diversity index. Whichever DNA sequence was most abundant in the deep sequencing data was defined as the immunodominant clone. CDR3 amino acid sequences were screened for sharing across subjects and compared with published repertoires and the VDJdb database. TCRdb cleaned the public reads at Q25 with fastp, built clones with MiXCR and kept in-frame beta chains. When rows share a CDR3 protein, they turn into one entry using the most common DNA and genes. The V and J calls follow TCRdb's processing rather than the paper's. This sample comprises about 240,000 distinct CDR3 sequences, approximately 45% of them detected only once. Jointly, the top ten make up 7% to 9.5% of the sample.

Expansion of CD8+CD57+ cells had been shown by flow cytometry in the patients chosen for sequencing. Severe acquired aplastic anemia was diagnosed in all patients according to International Study of Aplastic Anemia and Agranulocytosis and Camitta criteria. Patients had received no therapy at the time of blood sampling. The study deep-sequenced TCR repertoires of sorted CD4+ and CD8+ blood T cells from severe aplastic anemia patients and healthy subjects. Patients were enrolled in the USA under clinicaltrials.gov protocols 00001620, 01623167, 00001397, 00071045, 00081523 and 00961064. Ficoll-Paque density gradient centrifugation was used to isolate peripheral blood mononuclear cells. Before DNA extraction, CD4+ and CD8+ T cells were sorted by FACS or by magnetic beads. The receptor was isolated from a human donor with aplastic anemia. Sequencing was performed on sorted CD4+, CD8+, or CD8+CD57+ T cells (not recorded which) from PBMCs.

The CDR3 loop reads CASSESLIGELFF. Read as DNA, the sequence is TGTGCCAGCAGTGAAAGTTTGATCGGGGAGCTGTTTTTT. The V gene is TRBV2 and the J gene is TRBJ2-2, with the D gene too uncertain to name. From the germline V gene, CDR1 is SNHLY and CDR2 is FYNNEI. Trimming at the junction amounts to 2 bases on V and 7 bases on J, and the germline ends lie 8 bases apart. The CDR3 covers 13 residues, taking in both the cysteine and the phenylalanine. Of the read, only the CDR3 DNA is kept; its 39 bases are in frame from base 1.